The 19 T cell receptor beta chains reported below all come from one sample, sequenced in a study of T cells in Graves' hyperthyroidism and ophthalmopathy. Researchers took RNA transcripts and amplified the TCR beta CDR3 regions from them. The HTBI primer set was used in a first-round RT-PCR of the TCR CDR3. TCRdb analysed the multiplex PCR reads with MiXCR anew, one entry per CDR3 protein. In the table there are a few hundred thousand distinct CDR3 sequences, 15% to 18% of which are singletons. The sequencing input was blood. These receptors were collected from a woman aged 25 to 45 with Graves' hyperthyroidism.

In its sample, this clonotype was seen many times. V gene TRBV11-2 combines with J gene TRBJ2-1, with 8 bases fitting TRBD1. J gave up 3 bases and V 6 bases, and 7 bases lay outside the gene matches. This CDR3 has 15 amino acids. CDR1 and CDR2 (germline): SGHAT, FQNNGV. CDR3 nucleotide sequence: TGTGCCAGCAGAAACGGGACAGGATTCTACAATGAGCAGTTCTTC. Translation: CASRNGTGFYNEQFF.

The chain links TRBV10-3 to TRBJ1-1; D gene uncertain. This CDR3 spans 13 amino acids. With 11 bases removed from V and 3 bases from J, the gap between germline ends came to 16 bases. CDR1 ENHRY and CDR2 SYGVKD come from the germline V gene. The CDR3: CASASGLDTEAFF. The CDR3 nucleotides read TGTGCCTCGGCCAGCGGGTTGGACACTGAAGCTTTCTTT.

This clonotype was detected ten times or more. J is TRBJ2-3 and V is TRBV7-9; D remains unclear. This CDR3 comprises 14 residues. V was trimmed by 4 bases and J by 1 base, leaving 9 bases between them. Germline values: CDR1 SEHNR, CDR2 FQNEAQ (reference sequence). In nucleotides, the CDR3 is TGTGCCAGCAGCTCCCGGACCGGCACAGATACGCAGTATTTT. It translates to CASSSRTGTDTQYF.

The chain carries TRBV20-1 and TRBJ1-2, with 10 bases fitting TRBD1. The CDR3 has 16 amino acids. V was clipped by 2 bases and J by 4 bases; unmatched bases: 10. CDR1 DFQATT and CDR2 SNEGSKA come from the germline V gene (reference sequence). CDR3 bases: TGCAGTGCTAGAACAGAGCCCGGGACAGGGGCCTATGGCTACACCTTC. Its translation is CSARTEPGTGAYGYTF.

This clonotype was seen a handful of times. The chain couples TRBV7-8 to TRBJ1-4; no clear D. Germline loops: CDR1 SGHVS, CDR2 FQNEAQ. The length of the CDR3 is 15 residues. Between the trimmed V and J ends, which lost 7 bases and 7 bases, there was a span of 19 bases. The CDR3, as DNA: TGTGCCAGCACGTTGAAAGCCACCATCGGTGAAAAACTGTTTTTT. As protein: CASTLKATIGEKLFF.

This clonotype showed up many times. The chain recombines TRBV3-1 with TRBJ2-4; TRBD1 or TRBD2 may be the D gene (5 bases each). The length of the CDR3 is 15 residues. From germline, CDR1 is LGHDT and CDR2 YNNKEL (reference sequence). V dropped 0 bases and J dropped 3 bases, with 9 bases sitting between them. CDR3 amino acids: CASSQDGGFKNIQYF. For the CDR3, the DNA is TGTGCCAGCAGCCAAGATGGGGGATTCAAAAACATTCAGTACTTC. The whole variable domain, filled in from reference TRBV3-1 and TRBJ2-4, reads DTAVSQTPKYLVTQMGNDKSIKCEQNLGHDTMYWYKQDSKKFLKIMFSYNNKELIINETVPNRFSPKSPDKAHLNLHINSLELGDSAVYFCASSQDGGFKNIQYFGAGTRLSVL.

In its sample, this clonotype was seen many times. The CDR3 region has the DNA TGTGCCTGGGACCACTCGGGACTAGCGGGAGTAAATGAGCAGTTCTTC. It encodes CAWDHSGLAGVNEQFF. The chain joins TRBV30 to TRBJ2-1, with TRBD2 matching over 14 bases. The CDR3 consists of 16 residues. Germline lookup yields CDR1 GTSNPN and CDR2 SVGIG (reference sequence). V lost 5 bases and J lost 7; bases outside the gene matches: 10.

The chain has TRBV20-1 and TRBJ1-2; D unresolved. Per germline, CDR1 DFQATT and CDR2 SNEGSKA (reference sequence). The CDR3 runs 11 residues. Trimming left V 6 bases short and J 2 bases short, with 7 bases between. This CDR3 reads CSAAENYGYTF. Written as DNA, the CDR3 is TGCAGTGCCGCCGAAAACTATGGCTACACCTTC.

This clonotype occurred many times. The chain uses TRBV20-1 and TRBJ2-1; no clear D gene. Germline V CDR1 and CDR2: DFQATT, SNEGSKA (reference sequence). Trimming left V 3 bases short and J 0 bases short, with 18 bases between. The CDR3 has 17 residues. The CDR3 DNA sequence: TGCAGTGCTAGGAGTTCCGTTGCCTCGAGCTCCTACAATGAGCAGTTCTTC. It translates to CSARSSVASSSYNEQFF.

This clonotype was counted many times. The chain has TRBV12-3 or TRBV12-4 and TRBJ1-2, with D uncertain. The CDR3 extends over 14 amino acids. V was pared by 2 bases and J by 4 bases, with 11 bases between. CDR3 loop: CASSLQDGTYGYTF. The CDR3 nucleotides read TGTGCCAGCAGTTTACAGGACGGAACCTATGGCTACACCTTC.

The sample holds a few counts of this clonotype. The chain is built from TRBV6-1 and TRBJ2-3; 9 nucleotides match TRBD1. The junction had 5 bases not matched to a gene; V was cut back by 7 bases and J by 0 bases. The germline gives CDR1 MNHNS, CDR2 SASEGT. CDR3 length: 15 amino acids. The CDR3 DNA reads as TGTGCCAGCATTACACAGGGGGCTAGCACAGATACGCAGTATTTT. Protein product: CASITQGASTDTQYF.

This clonotype was seen repeatedly, ten times or more. The rearrangement links TRBV2 to TRBJ2-1; 10 positions agree with TRBD2. This CDR3 spans 16 amino acids. The V and J ends lost 6 bases and 1 base, in that order; junction bases with no gene match: 6. Germline assignment: CDR1 SNHLY and CDR2 FYNNEI. In DNA, the CDR3 is TGTGCCAGCAGGCTAGCGGGAGTGTCGTCCTACAATGAGCAGTTCTTC. Amino acids: CASRLAGVSSYNEQFF.

This clonotype was seen at least ten times. The chain links TRBV5-1 to TRBJ1-1; 7 bases are shared with TRBD1. Losses at the gene ends were 4 bases for V and 0 bases for J; bases not matched to a gene: 6. The CDR3 length is 15 residues. The germline V gene encodes CDR1 SGHRS and CDR2 YFSETQ. CDR3 nucleotide sequence: TGCGCCAGCAGCCCTCGGACAGGCTTGAACACTGAAGCTTTCTTT. This codes for CASSPRTGLNTEAFF. The full variable domain, rest sourced from reference TRBV5-1 and TRBJ1-1, is KAGVTQTPRYLIKTRGQQVTLSCSPISGHRSVSWYQQTPGQGLQFLFEYFSETQRNKGNFPGRFSGRQFSNSRSEMNVSTLELGDSALYLCASSPRTGLNTEAFFGQGTRLTVV.

This clonotype has only one observation. This may be a read error: a much more frequent sequence differs by one nucleotide. The chain links TRBV5-1 to TRBJ1-5; D unclear. CDR3 size: 18 residues. Germline CDR1 is SGHRS and CDR2 is YFSETQ. The CDR3 sequence: CANSLDPLGSGSGQPQHF. Written as DNA, the CDR3 is TGCGCCAACAGCTTGGATCCTTTGGGGAGTGGATCGGGCCAGCCCCAGCATTTT.

In regard to this clonotype: A clone one base away is much larger, so this may be a read error. The chain uses TRBV6-2 or TRBV6-3 and TRBJ2-3; TRBD1 aligns across 9 bases. The CDR3 is made up of 15 amino acids. The V gene's germline CDR1 is MNHEY and CDR2 SVGEGT. DNA for the CDR3: TGTACCAGCAGGACCCACAGGGGGCTTGGAGATACGCAGTATTTT. It yields the protein CTSRTHRGLGDTQYF.

This chain connects TRBV15 to TRBJ1-4; D gene unclear. Deletions cut 1 base from V and 5 bases from J, with 8 bases between. The CDR3 loop spans 14 amino acids. The V gene's germline CDR1 is LNHNV and CDR2 YYDKDF (reference sequence). In DNA, the CDR3 is TGTGCCACCAGCAGAGTAATGGGGAATGAAAAACTGTTTTTT. Its protein is CATSRVMGNEKLFF. The full variable domain, in which reference TRBV15 and TRBJ1-4 provide the parts outside the CDR3, is DAMVIQNPRYQVTQFGKPVTLSCSQTLNHNVMYWYQQKSSQAPKLLFHYYDKDFNNEADTPDNFQSRRPNTSFCFLDIRSPGLGDTAMYLCATSRVMGNEKLFFGSGTQLSVL.

Remarks on this clonotype: The conserved final phenylalanine or tryptophan is absent from the CDR3, which likely points to a read error. The genes are TRBV7-2 and TRBJ1-1; a weak D match, TRBD1 (6 bases). V lost 4 bases, J lost 3 bases, and 9 bases lay in between. Germline V lookup: CDR1 SGHTA, CDR2 FQGNSA. This CDR3 contains 13 residues. CDR3 nucleotides: TGTGCCAGCAGCTCGCAGGGGTACACTGAAGCTTTCCTT. Translating it yields CASSSQGYTEAFL.

The genes are TRBV19 and TRBJ1-1; 9 positions agree with TRBD1. V gave up 5 bases and J gave up 5 bases; unmatched junction bases: 6. Looked up from germline, CDR1 is LNHDA and CDR2 is SQIVND (reference sequence). CDR3 length: 14 residues. The CDR3 region has the DNA TGTGCCAGTAGTTCGTGGGACAGGGAAACTGAAGCTTTCTTT. Translated, it gives CASSSWDRETEAFF.

This clonotype was found many times. This rearrangement joins TRBV12-3 or TRBV12-4 to TRBJ2-7; 7 bases line up with TRBD2. The junction had 13 bases not matched to a gene; V was cut back by 5 bases and J by 3 bases. The CDR3 is made up of 16 amino acids. Here the CDR3 reads CASSPRVRGSVYEQYF. DNA of the CDR3: TGTGCCAGCAGTCCGCGCGTTCGCGGGAGTGTCTACGAGCAGTACTTC.